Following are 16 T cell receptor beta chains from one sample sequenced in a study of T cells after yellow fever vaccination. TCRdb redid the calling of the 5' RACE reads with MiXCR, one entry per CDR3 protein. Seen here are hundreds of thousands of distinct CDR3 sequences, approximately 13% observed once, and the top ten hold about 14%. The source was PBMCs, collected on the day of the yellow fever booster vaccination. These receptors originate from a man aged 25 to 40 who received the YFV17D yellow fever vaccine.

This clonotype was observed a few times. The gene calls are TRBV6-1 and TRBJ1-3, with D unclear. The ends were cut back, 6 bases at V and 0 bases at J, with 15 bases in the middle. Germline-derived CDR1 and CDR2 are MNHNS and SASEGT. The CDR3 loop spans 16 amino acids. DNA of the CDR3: TGTGCCAGCAGGAGGAAGCGGCCGATCTCTGGAAACACCATATATTTT. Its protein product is CASRRKRPISGNTIYF.

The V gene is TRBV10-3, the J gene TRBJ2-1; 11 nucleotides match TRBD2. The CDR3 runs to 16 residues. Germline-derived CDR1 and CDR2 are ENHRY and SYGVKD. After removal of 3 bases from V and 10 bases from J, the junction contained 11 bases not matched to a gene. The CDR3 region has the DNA TGTGCCATCAGTGAAATTACGACTAGCGGGATGCGCGAGCAGTTCTTC. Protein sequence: CAISEITTSGMREQFF.

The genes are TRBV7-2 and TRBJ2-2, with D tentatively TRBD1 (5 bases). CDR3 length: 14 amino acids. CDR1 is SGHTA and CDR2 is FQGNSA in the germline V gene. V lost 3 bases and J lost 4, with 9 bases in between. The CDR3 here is CASSFDSLTGELFF. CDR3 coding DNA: TGTGCCAGCAGCTTCGACAGCCTCACCGGGGAGCTGTTTTTT.

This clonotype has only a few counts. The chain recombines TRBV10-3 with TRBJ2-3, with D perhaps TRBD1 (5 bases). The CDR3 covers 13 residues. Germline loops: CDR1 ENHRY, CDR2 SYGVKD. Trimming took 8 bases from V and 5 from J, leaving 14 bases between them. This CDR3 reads CAISGAAEDTQYF. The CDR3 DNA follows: TGTGCCATCTCTGGGGCCGCAGAAGATACGCAGTATTTT.

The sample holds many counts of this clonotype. CDR3 DNA: TGTGCCAGCAGCTCCAGAGGCACAGATACGCAGTATTTT. Encoded protein: CASSSRGTDTQYF. The chain uses TRBV27 and TRBJ2-3; no firm D call. V was pared by 6 bases and J by 1 base, with 8 bases between. The CDR3 extends over 13 amino acids. The germline V gene has CDR1 MNHEY and CDR2 SMNVEV (reference sequence).

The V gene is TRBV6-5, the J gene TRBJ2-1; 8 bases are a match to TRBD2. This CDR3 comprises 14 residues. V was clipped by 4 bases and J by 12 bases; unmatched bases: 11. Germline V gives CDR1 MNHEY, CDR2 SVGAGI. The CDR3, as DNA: TGTGCCAGCAGTTGCCAGATGGGACTAGGGGGGCAGTTCTTC. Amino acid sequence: CASSCQMGLGGQFF.

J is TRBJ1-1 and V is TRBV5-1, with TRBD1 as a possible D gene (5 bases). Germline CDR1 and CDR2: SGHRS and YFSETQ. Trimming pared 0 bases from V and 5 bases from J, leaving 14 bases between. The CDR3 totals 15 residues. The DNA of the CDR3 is TGCGCCAGCAGCTTGGACGCGGGGCGCCTAACTGAAGCTTTCTTT. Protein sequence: CASSLDAGRLTEAFF.

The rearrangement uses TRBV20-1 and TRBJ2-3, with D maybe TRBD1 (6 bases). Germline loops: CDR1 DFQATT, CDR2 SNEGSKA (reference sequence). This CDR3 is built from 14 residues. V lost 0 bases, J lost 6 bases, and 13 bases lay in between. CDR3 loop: CSARDPRGEDTQYF. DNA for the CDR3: TGCAGTGCTAGAGATCCCAGGGGTGAGGATACGCAGTATTTT.

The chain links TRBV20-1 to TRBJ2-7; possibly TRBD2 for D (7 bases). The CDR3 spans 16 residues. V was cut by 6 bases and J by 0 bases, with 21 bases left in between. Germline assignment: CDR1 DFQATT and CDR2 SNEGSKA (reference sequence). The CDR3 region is CSARRLGGGSSYEQYF. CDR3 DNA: TGCAGTGCCAGAAGGTTAGGGGGAGGGAGCTCCTACGAGCAGTACTTC.

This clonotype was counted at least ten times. The CDR3 bases are TGTGCCAGCTTAAAAACCGGGACAGGGGTACAGTACTTC. Translated: CASLKTGTGVQYF. The J gene is TRBJ2-7, the V gene TRBV12-3 or TRBV12-4, with 10 bases fitting TRBD1. CDR3 length: 13 amino acids. V shed 8 bases, J shed 10 bases, and the junction held 11 bases outside the gene matches.

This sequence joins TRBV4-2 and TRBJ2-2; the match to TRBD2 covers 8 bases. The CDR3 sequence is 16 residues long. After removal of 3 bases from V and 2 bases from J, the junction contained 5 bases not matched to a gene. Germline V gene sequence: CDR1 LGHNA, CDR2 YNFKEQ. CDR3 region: CASSHSRTSNTGELFF. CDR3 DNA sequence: TGTGCCAGCAGCCATTCACGGACTAGCAACACCGGGGAGCTGTTTTTT.

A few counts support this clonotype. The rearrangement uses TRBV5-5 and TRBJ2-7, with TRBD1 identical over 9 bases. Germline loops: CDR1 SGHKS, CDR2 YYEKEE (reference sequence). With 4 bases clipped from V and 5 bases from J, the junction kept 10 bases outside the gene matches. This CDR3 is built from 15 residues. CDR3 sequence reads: CASSHVGQGRNEQYF. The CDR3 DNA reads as TGTGCCAGCAGCCACGTCGGACAGGGGCGGAACGAGCAGTACTTC.

The chain's CDR3 is CASSQGPGSTDTQYF. Here the CDR3 DNA reads TGTGCCAGCAGCCAAGGGCCCGGGAGCACAGATACGCAGTATTTT. The chain has TRBV5-4 and TRBJ2-3; D gene uncertain. Germline values: CDR1 SGHNT, CDR2 YYREEE (reference sequence). The V end was cut by 4 bases, the J end by 0 bases, with 12 bases between. This CDR3 region has 15 residues.

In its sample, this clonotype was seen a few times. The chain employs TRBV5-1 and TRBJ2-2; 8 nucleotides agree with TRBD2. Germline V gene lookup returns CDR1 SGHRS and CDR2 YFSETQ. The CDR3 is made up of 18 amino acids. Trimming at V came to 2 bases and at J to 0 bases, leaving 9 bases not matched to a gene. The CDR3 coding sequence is TGCGCCAGCAGCTTCCCGGGACTAGGATCGCCGAACACCGGGGAGCTGTTTTTT. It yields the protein CASSFPGLGSPNTGELFF. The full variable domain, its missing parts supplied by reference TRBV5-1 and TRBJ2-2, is KAGVTQTPRYLIKTRGQQVTLSCSPISGHRSVSWYQQTPGQGLQFLFEYFSETQRNKGNFPGRFSGRQFSNSRSEMNVSTLELGDSALYLCASSFPGLGSPNTGELFFGEGSRLTVL.

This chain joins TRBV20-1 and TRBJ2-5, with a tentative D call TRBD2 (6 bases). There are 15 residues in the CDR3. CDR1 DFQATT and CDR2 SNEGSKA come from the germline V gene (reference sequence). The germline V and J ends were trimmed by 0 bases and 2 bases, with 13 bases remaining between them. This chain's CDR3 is CSARDGRREQETQYF. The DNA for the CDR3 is TGCAGTGCTAGAGATGGTCGTCGGGAGCAAGAGACCCAGTACTTC.

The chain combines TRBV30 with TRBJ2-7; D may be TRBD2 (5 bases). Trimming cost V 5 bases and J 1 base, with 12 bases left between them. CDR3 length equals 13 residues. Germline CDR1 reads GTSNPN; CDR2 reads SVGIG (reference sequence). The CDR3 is CAWGAEASYEQYF. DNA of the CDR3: TGTGCCTGGGGAGCGGAAGCGTCCTACGAGCAGTACTTC.